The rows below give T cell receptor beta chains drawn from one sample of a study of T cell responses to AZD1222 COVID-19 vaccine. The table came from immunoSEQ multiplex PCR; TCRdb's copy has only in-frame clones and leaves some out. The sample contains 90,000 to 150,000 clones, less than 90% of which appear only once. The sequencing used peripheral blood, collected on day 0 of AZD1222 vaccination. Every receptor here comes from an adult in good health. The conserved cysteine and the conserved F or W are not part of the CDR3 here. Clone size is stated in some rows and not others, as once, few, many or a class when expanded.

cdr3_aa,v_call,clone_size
ASRDLPPSYNEQF,TRBV28,.
ASSLRTGTSNEQF,TRBV7-3,once
ATSRDQGRGHEQY,TRBV15,.
ASSSQGTGNTIY,TRBV5-1,.
ASSRDSNEKLF,TRBV25-1,.
ASSLIRVPNEQY,TRBV7-9,once
AWSVRGNEQF,TRBV30,.
ASSLGRTRDEQF,TRBV28,.
ASSDAYSGNTIY,TRBV6-1,.
ASSPDRNEQF,TRBV7-6,.
ATSRDRATDTQY,TRBV15,.
ASRPDRANYGYT,TRBV28,.
ASSLLGGPQQETQY,TRBV28,.
ATSDSGQGPNQPQH,TRBV24-1,.
ASSQSGGWDTQY,TRBV4-1,.
ATSRESGSRGDEQY,TRBV15,.
ARSGPGQGVEQY,TRBV7-5,.
ASSAVLAGQYNEQF,TRBV5-1,.
ASREREAHNEQF,TRBV19,.
ASDSPLH,TRBV7-9,.
ASSRGGGTEAF,TRBV6-2/TRBV6-3,.
ASTGGTGTGPQH,TRBV19,once
ASSLQGAPGANVLT,TRBV7-3,.
ASRTGGNQPQH,TRBV28,.
ASSVGGGPTDTQY,TRBV9,.
ASSLWASGCHEQY,TRBV11-3,.
ASSFQRADTEAF,TRBV7-9,.
ASSESQGRETQY,TRBV10-1,.
ASSMETGGDSPLH,TRBV19,.
ASSLLAGQPNEQF,TRBV27,.
ASTSWGQNYGYT,TRBV6-6,once
ASSPREGGSYNEQF,TRBV9,once
ASSLDRGLADSYNEQF,TRBV11-2,.